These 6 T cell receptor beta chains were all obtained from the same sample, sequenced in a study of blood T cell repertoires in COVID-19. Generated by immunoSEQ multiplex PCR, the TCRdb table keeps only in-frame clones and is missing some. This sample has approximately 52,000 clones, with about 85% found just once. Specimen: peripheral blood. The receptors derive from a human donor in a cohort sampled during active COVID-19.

The CDR3, as DNA: TGTGCCAGCTCACCAGCGGGCCAAGAGACCCAGTACTTC. Its translation is CASSPAGQETQYF. The rearrangement uses TRBV18 and TRBJ2-5; TRBD2 might be the D (5 bases). This CDR3 region has 13 residues. From germline, CDR1 is KGHSH and CDR2 LQKENI. V lost 2 bases and J 1 base, leaving 5 bases between the germline ends.

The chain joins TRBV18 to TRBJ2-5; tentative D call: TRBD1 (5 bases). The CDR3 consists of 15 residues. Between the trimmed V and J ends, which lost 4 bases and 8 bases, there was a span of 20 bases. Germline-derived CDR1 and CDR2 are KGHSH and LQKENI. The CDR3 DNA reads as TGTGCCAGCTCACTTATGGGCCAAGGGGCGGAAACCCAGTACTTC. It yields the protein CASSLMGQGAETQYF.

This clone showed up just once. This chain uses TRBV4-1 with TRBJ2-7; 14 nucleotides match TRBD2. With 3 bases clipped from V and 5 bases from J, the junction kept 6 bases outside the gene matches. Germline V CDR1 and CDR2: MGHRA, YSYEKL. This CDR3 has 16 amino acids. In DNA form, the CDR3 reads TGCGCCAGCAGCCAGACTAGCGGGAGGGAGATTGACGAGCAGTACTTC. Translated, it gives CASSQTSGREIDEQYF.

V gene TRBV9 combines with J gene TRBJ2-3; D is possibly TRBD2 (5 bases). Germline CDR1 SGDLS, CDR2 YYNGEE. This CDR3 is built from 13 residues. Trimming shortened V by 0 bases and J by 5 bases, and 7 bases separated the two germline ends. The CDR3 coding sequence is TGTGCCAGCAGCGTAGTAGGGAGAGATACGCAGTATTTT. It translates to CASSVVGRDTQYF.

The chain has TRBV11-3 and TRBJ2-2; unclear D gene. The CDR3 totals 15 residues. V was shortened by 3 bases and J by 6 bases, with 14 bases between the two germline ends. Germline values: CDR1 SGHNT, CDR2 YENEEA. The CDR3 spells CASSLSSISAGELFF. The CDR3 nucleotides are TGTGCCAGCAGCTTGTCTAGTATATCGGCCGGGGAGCTGTTTTTT.

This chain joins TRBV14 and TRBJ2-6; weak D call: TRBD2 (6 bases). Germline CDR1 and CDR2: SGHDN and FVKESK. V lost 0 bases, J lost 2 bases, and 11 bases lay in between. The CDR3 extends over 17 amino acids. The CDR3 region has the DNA TGTGCCAGCAGCCAAGATAGACTAGGGACTGGGGCCAACGTCCTGACTTTC. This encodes CASSQDRLGTGANVLTF.